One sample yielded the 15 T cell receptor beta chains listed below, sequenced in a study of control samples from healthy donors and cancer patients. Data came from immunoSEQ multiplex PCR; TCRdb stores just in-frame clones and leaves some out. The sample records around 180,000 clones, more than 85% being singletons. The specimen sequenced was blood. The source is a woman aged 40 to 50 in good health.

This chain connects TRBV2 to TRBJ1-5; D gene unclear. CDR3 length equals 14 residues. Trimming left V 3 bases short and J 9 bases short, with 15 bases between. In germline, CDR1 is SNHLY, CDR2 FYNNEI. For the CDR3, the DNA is TGTGCCAGCAGTGATGGACGCCTCAGAGGGCCCCAGCATTTT. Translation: CASSDGRLRGPQHF.

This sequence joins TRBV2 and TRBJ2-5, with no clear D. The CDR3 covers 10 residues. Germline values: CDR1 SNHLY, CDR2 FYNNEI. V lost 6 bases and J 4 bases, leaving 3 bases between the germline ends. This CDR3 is CASRGETQYF. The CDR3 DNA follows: TGTGCCAGCAGAGGAGAGACCCAGTACTTC.

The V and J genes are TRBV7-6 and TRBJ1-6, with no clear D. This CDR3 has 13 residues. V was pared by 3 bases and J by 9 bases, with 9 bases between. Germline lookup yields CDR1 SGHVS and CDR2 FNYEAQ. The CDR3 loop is CASSFGQTSPLHF. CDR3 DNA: TGTGCCAGCAGCTTTGGCCAGACTTCACCCCTCCACTTT.

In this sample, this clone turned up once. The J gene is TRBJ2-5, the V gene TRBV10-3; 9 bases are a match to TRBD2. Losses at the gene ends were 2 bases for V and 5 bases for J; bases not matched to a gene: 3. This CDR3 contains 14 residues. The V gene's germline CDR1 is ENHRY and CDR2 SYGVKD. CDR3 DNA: TGTGCCATCAGTGAGAGCGCGGGGGGGGAGACCCAGTACTTC. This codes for CAISESAGGETQYF.

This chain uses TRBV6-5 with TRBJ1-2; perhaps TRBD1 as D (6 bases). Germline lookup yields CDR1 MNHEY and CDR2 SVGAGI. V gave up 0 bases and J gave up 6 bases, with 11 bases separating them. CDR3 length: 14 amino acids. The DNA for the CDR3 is TGTGCCAGCAGTTACTCTACAGGGATGGATGGCTACACCTTC. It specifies CASSYSTGMDGYTF.

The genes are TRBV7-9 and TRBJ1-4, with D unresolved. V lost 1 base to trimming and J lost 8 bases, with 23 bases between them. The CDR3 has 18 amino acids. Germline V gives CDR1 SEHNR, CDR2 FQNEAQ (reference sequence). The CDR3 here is CASSLGRANRNNGEKLFF. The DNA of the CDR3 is TGTGCCAGCAGCTTAGGAAGGGCTAATCGGAACAACGGGGAAAAACTGTTTTTT.

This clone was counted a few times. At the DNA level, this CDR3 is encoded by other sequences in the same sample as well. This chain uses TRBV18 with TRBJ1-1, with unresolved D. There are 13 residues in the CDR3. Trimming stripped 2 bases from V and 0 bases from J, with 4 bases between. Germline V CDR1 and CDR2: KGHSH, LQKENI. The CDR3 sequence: CASSPTVNTEAFF. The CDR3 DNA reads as TGTGCCAGCTCACCAACGGTGAACACTGAAGCTTTCTTT.

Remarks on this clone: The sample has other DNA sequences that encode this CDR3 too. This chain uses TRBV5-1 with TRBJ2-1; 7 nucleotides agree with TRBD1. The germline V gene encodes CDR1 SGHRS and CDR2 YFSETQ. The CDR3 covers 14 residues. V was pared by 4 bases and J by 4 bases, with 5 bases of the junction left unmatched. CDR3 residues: CASSPTGFYNEQFF. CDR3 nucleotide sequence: TGCGCCAGCAGCCCGACAGGGTTTTACAATGAGCAGTTCTTC.

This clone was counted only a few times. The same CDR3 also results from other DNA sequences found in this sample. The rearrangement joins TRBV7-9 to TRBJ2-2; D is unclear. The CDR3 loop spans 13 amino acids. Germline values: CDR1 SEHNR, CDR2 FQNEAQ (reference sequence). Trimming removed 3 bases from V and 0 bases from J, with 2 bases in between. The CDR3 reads CASSFPNTGELFF. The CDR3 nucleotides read TGTGCCAGCAGCTTTCCGAACACCGGGGAGCTGTTTTTT.

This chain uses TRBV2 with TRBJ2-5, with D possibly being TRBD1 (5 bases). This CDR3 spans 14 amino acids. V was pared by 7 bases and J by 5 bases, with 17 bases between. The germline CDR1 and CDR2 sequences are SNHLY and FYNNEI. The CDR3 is CASTVQGQSETQYF. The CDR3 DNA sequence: TGTGCCAGCACCGTCCAGGGCCAGTCGGAGACCCAGTACTTC.

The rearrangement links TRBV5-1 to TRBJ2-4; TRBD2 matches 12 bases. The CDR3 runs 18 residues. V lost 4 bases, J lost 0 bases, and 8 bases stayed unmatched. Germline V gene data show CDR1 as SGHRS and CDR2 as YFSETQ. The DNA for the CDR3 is TGCGCCAGCAGCCCTTCCGGACTAGCGGGGAGAGCCAAAAACATTCAGTACTTC. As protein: CASSPSGLAGRAKNIQYF.

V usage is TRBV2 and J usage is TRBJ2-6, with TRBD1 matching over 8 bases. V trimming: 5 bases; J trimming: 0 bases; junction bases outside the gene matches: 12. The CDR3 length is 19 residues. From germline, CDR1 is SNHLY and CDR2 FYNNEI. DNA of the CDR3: TGTGCCAGCAGTTTAAACCGGGACAGGTTCGCCTCTGGGGCCAACGTCCTGACTTTC. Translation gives CASSLNRDRFASGANVLTF.

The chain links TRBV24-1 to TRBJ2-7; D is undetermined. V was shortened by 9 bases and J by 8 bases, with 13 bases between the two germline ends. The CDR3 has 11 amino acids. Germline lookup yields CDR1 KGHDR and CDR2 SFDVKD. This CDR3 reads CATLPTGQQYF. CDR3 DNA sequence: TGTGCCACCCTCCCCACCGGGCAGCAGTACTTC.

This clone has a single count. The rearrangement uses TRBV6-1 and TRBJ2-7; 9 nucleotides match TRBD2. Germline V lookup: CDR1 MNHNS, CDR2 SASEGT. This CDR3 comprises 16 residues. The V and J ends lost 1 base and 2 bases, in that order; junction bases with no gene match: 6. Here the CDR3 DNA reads TGTGCCAGCAGTGAAGAGTGGCTAGCGGGAACCTACGAGCAGTACTTC. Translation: CASSEEWLAGTYEQYF.

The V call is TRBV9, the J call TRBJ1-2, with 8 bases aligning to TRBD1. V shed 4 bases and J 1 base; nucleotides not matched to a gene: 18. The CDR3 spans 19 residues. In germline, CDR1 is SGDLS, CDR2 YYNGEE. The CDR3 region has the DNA TGTGCCAGCAGCTCCCCTAAGGGAGGACAGGGAATGGTTAACTATGGCTACACCTTC. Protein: CASSSPKGGQGMVNYGYTF.